Given below is one T cell receptor beta chain in context. No antigen is known for it. The data were taken from a study of cytotoxic CD8 clonotypes in ibrutinib-treated CLL. Study-level background: The patients comprised 10 to 12 relapsed/refractory and over 14 treatment-naive cases, about 18 IGHV unmutated. Recorded responses included around 25 partial and 2 complete; following median roughly 74 months, roughly 15 stayed remitted and about 12 progressed.

Study results and limitations: Clonality, elevated at ibrutinib response, dropped back toward baseline at progression.

Depth targeted 1 in 200,000 to 1 in 1 million T cells, averaging roughly 9.7x coverage per clonotype. Profiled with immunoSEQ multiplex PCR; TCRdb holds only in-frame clones, not every one. The table lists roughly 58,000 clones, 54% of them singletons. The trim removed 5 bases at V and 3 bases at J, leaving 5 bases unmatched. This CDR3 comprises 16 residues. In germline, CDR1 is MRHNA, CDR2 SNTAGT. This clonotype originated in a human donor with chronic lymphocytic leukemia. V usage is TRBV6-4 and J usage is TRBJ2-6; TRBD1 aligns across 9 bases. Here the sequenced sample was PBMCs, taken at disease progression, from a patient treated with ibrutinib. The CDR3 DNA follows: TGTGCCAGCAGTCCACAGGGGGCGCGTGGGGCCAACGTCCTGACTTTC. It yields the protein CASSPQGARGANVLTF.